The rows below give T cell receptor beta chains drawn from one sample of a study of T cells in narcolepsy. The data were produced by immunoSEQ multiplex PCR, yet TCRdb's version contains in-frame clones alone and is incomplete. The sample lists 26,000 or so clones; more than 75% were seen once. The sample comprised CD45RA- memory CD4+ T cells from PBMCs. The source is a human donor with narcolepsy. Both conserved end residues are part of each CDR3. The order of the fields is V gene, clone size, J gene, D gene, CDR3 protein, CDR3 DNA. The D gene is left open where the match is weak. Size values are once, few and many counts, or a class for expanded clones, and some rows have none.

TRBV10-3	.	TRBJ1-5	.	CAISKGQGQPQHF	TGTGCCATCAGTAAAGGTCAGGGTCAGCCCCAGCATTTT
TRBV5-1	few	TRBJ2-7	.	CASSLGDLLDEQYF	TGCGCCAGCAGCTTGGGGGACCTCCTAGACGAGCAGTACTTC
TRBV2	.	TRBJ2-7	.	CASSELPSRGGGEQYF	TGTGCCAGCAGTGAATTGCCCTCCCGAGGAGGAGGGGAGCAGTACTTC
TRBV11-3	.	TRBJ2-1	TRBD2	CASSLGSGGAPDNEQFF	TGTGCCAGCAGCTTAGGAAGCGGGGGGGCCCCAGACAATGAGCAGTTCTTC
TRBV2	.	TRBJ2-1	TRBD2	CASRFSGGPNSYNEQFF	TGTGCCAGCAGATTTAGCGGGGGCCCAAACTCCTACAATGAGCAGTTCTTC
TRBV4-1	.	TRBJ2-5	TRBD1	CASSQGQGETQYF	TGCGCCAGCAGCCAAGGACAGGGAGAGACCCAGTACTTC
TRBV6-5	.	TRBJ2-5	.	CASRQGPGETQYF	TGTGCCAGCAGACAGGGTCCGGGGGAGACCCAGTACTTC
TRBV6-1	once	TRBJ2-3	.	CASRYVVDTQYF	TGTGCCAGCAGATACGTAGTAGATACGCAGTATTTT
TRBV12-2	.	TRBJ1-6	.	CASRLAVLGYNSPLHF	TGTGCAAGTCGCTTAGCGGTGTTGGGCTATAATTCACCCCTCCACTTT
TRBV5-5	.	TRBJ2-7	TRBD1	CASSSTGTGGRYEQYF	TGTGCCAGCAGCTCCACAGGGACAGGGGGTAGGTACGAGCAGTACTTC
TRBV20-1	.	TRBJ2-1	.	CSAGLINEQFF	TGCAGTGCTGGCTTGATCAATGAGCAGTTCTTC
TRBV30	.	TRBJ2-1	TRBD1	CAWSGQGRGEQFF	TGTGCCTGGAGCGGACAGGGGAGGGGTGAGCAGTTCTTC
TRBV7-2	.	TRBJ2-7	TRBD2	CASSLSGASWEQYF	TGTGCCAGCAGCTTGAGCGGGGCGTCTTGGGAGCAGTACTTC
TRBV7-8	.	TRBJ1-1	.	CASSLARMGIEWKVEAFF	TGTGCCAGCAGCTTAGCCCGAATGGGTATCGAATGGAAGGTTGAAGCTTTCTTT
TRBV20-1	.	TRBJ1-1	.	CSAVGGTEAFF	TGCAGTGCCGTGGGGGGGACTGAAGCTTTCTTT
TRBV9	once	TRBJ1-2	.	CASSARGGVHYGYTF	TGTGCCAGCAGCGCGAGGGGCGGAGTCCACTATGGCTACACCTTC
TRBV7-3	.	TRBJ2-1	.	CASSLADYNEQFF	TGTGCCAGCAGCTTGGCGGACTACAATGAGCAGTTCTTC
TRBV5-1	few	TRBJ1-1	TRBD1	CASSSRTGDTEAFF	TGCGCCAGCAGCAGTAGGACAGGGGATACTGAAGCTTTCTTT
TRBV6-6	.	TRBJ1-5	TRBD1	CASSYGQGNQPQHF	TGTGCCAGCAGTTATGGACAGGGCAATCAGCCCCAGCATTTT
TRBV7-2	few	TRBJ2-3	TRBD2	CASSLVGGNTQYF	TGTGCCAGCAGCTTAGTCGGGGGGAATACGCAGTATTTT